This T cell receptor (beta chain) was retrieved from a study of CXCR3-negative and CXCR3-positive naive CD8 T cells. Germline CDR1 and CDR2: DFQATT and SNEGSKA (reference sequence). The CDR3 contains 17 residues. Naive CD8+ T cells had a CD45RO-CCR7+CD27+CD95- phenotype. General observations from the study: When CXCR3-positive naive cells were set against CXCR3-negative naive cells, the former had more hydrophobic TRB CDR3s. Memory cells diverged, while naive CXCR3-positive and CXCR3-negative cells had similar TRBV-TRBJ usage. Both of the naive subsets showed about the same high diversity, but memory CD8+ cells had much less.

In regard to this clonotype: Its antigen remains unknown.

The libraries of TRB cDNA were constructed through 5' RACE using UMI labels. After re-calling the 5' RACE reads, TCRdb lists one entry per CDR3 protein, DNA absent. Its listing shows 140,000 to 150,000 distinct CDR3 sequences. The chain links TRBV20-1 to TRBJ2-5; the TRBD2 assignment by TCRdb is unverifiable without DNA. The sequence was obtained from a human donor in good health. Some clones in this sample may be carry-over from other donors' samples. The source material was naive CXCR3+ CD8+ T cells from blood. Subset of the sample: CD45RO-CCR7+CD27+CD95- naive CD8+ T cells expressing CXCR3 (TNR3+). CDR3 sequence reads: CSARGPPRPGLQETQYF.